The next 21 T cell receptor beta chains were all read from a single sample in a study of blood T cell repertoires in COVID-19. This table comes from immunoSEQ multiplex PCR, and its TCRdb copy is limited to in-frame clones, with some not included. The sample consists of 120,000 or so clones, about 79% of them appearing once. Sequences were obtained from peripheral blood. These receptors all stem from a woman aged 45-60 years with acute or convalescent COVID-19.

The V and J genes are TRBV30 and TRBJ1-6; no definite D call. The germline V gene encodes CDR1 GTSNPN and CDR2 SVGIG (reference sequence). V dropped 0 bases and J dropped 9 bases, with 12 bases sitting between them. The CDR3 spans 14 residues. CDR3 residues: CAWSVLGQTSPLHF. Written as DNA, the CDR3 is TGTGCCTGGAGTGTACTGGGCCAAACTTCACCCCTCCACTTT.

The chain has TRBV5-8 and TRBJ2-1, with 10 bases identical to TRBD2. The CDR3 is made up of 15 amino acids. The germline V gene has CDR1 SGHTS and CDR2 YDEGEE. V gave up 7 bases and J gave up 6 bases; unmatched junction bases: 10. The CDR3 DNA sequence: TGTGCCAGCGTCCAGGGACTAGCGTTCGGCAATGAGCAGTTCTTC. This encodes CASVQGLAFGNEQFF.

CDR3 nucleotides: TGTGCCAGCAGGATGACAGGGGGGTCGGGCGGCTACACCTTC. Translating gives CASRMTGGSGGYTF. The V gene is TRBV28, the J gene TRBJ1-2, with TRBD1 identical over 9 bases. The V segment lost 6 bases and the J segment 8 bases; nucleotides outside the gene matches: 10. Germline CDR1 reads MDHEN; CDR2 reads SYDVKM. This CDR3 region has 14 residues.

The V and J genes are TRBV5-1 and TRBJ1-6; 9 bases match TRBD1. Per the germline V gene, CDR1 is SGHRS and CDR2 is YFSETQ. V was pared by 0 bases and J by 9 bases, with 7 bases of the junction left unmatched. The CDR3 contains 16 residues. The CDR3 loop reads CASSLAGQGVGSPLHF. The CDR3 DNA sequence: TGCGCCAGCAGCTTGGCGGGACAGGGTGTTGGTTCACCCCTCCACTTT.

The CDR3 protein is CASSPPQGSYEQYF. The CDR3 coding sequence is TGTGCCAGCTCACCACCGCAGGGCTCCTACGAGCAGTACTTC. V usage is TRBV18 and J usage is TRBJ2-7; D might be TRBD1 (5 bases). Germline assignment: CDR1 KGHSH and CDR2 LQKENI. V was pared by 0 bases and J by 0 bases, with 6 bases between. The CDR3 is 14 residues long.

CDR3 sequence reads: CASSVEEGRNEKLFF. CDR3 in DNA: TGTGCCAGCAGCGTAGAGGAGGGGCGCAATGAAAAACTGTTTTTT. V usage is TRBV9 and J usage is TRBJ1-4; a possible D gene is TRBD1 (5 bases). V shed 0 bases and J shed 5 bases, with 11 bases lying between them. Germline lookup yields CDR1 SGDLS and CDR2 YYNGEE. This CDR3 has 15 residues.

DNA for the CDR3: TGTGCCAGCAGCGTAGGTGCGACAGCAGTCCTCCACTTT. Protein product: CASSVGATAVLHF. This chain links TRBV9 with TRBJ1-6, with D perhaps TRBD1 (5 bases). Germline lookup yields CDR1 SGDLS and CDR2 YYNGEE. The CDR3 loop spans 13 amino acids. V was trimmed by 0 bases and J by 15 bases, leaving 13 bases between them.

The J gene is TRBJ2-3, the V gene TRBV19; 7 bases are a match to TRBD1. With 10 bases clipped from V and 3 bases from J, the junction kept 7 bases outside the gene matches. The CDR3 loop spans 13 amino acids. The germline CDR1 and CDR2 sequences are LNHDA and SQIVND (reference sequence). CDR3 amino acids: CATSTGLTDTQYF. The CDR3 bases are TGTGCCACCTCGACAGGGTTAACAGATACGCAGTATTTT.

V usage is TRBV29-1 and J usage is TRBJ2-1, with 10 bases that match TRBD1. The CDR3 has 15 amino acids. Per germline, CDR1 SQVTM and CDR2 ANQGSEA. Trimming took 4 bases from V and 6 from J; bases not matched to a gene: 9. Here the CDR3 reads CSVAGDRGTGNEQFF. As DNA, the CDR3 is TGCAGCGTTGCCGGGGACAGGGGTACCGGCAATGAGCAGTTCTTC.

This chain joins TRBV28 and TRBJ2-7, with TRBD2 identical over 8 bases. V was pared by 3 bases and J by 5 bases, with 9 bases of the junction left unmatched. CDR1 and CDR2 from the germline V gene are MDHEN and SYDVKM. The CDR3 consists of 15 residues. CDR3 in amino acids: CASSLPSGGSHEQYF. The CDR3 coding sequence is TGTGCCAGCAGTTTGCCCAGCGGGGGTTCCCACGAGCAGTACTTC.

The chain has TRBV6-5 and TRBJ1-2, with D possibly TRBD1 on 5 matching bases. Between the trimmed V and J ends, which lost 6 bases and 4 bases, there was a span of 12 bases. Germline loops: CDR1 MNHEY, CDR2 SVGAGI. The CDR3 is 13 residues long. The CDR3 loop reads CASSAQGSYGYTF. The CDR3 nucleotides read TGTGCCAGCAGCGCCCAGGGTTCCTATGGCTACACCTTC.

CDR3 region: CASRAGTSASGEQYF. CDR3 bases: TGTGCCAGCAGGGCAGGGACTAGTGCGTCTGGCGAGCAGTACTTC. The V gene is TRBV6-5, the J gene TRBJ2-7, with 8 bases lining up with TRBD2. Germline V gene sequence: CDR1 MNHEY, CDR2 SVGAGI. This CDR3 contains 15 residues. Trimming took 6 bases from V and 6 from J; bases not matched to a gene: 13.

V is TRBV3-1 (or the pseudogene TRBV3-2) and J is TRBJ2-7, with D possibly being TRBD2 (5 bases). CDR3 length: 13 amino acids. Germline CDR1 is LGHDT and CDR2 is YNNKEL (reference sequence). With 5 bases removed from V and 0 bases from J, the gap between germline ends came to 8 bases. CDR3 residues: CASSSGNSYEQYF. The CDR3 nucleotides are TGTGCCAGCAGCAGCGGCAACTCCTACGAGCAGTACTTC.

The chain carries TRBV2 and TRBJ2-7; D is perhaps TRBD1 (6 bases). V lost 7 bases and J 2 bases, leaving 9 bases between the germline ends. The CDR3 has 12 amino acids. CDR1 SNHLY and CDR2 FYNNEI come from the germline V gene. The CDR3 sequence is CASNNRAYEQYF. The CDR3 nucleotides read TGTGCCAGCAATAACAGGGCCTACGAGCAGTACTTC.

The rearrangement links TRBV6-1 to TRBJ1-6, with TRBD1 matching over 8 bases. This CDR3 region has 16 residues. CDR1 and CDR2 from the germline V gene are MNHNS and SASEGT. With 0 bases clipped from V and 10 bases from J, the junction kept 8 bases outside the gene matches. The CDR3 DNA sequence: TGTGCCAGCAGTGAAGCGGGAGTCAGGGGGCAATCACCCCTCCACTTT. It translates to CASSEAGVRGQSPLHF.

The chain's CDR3 is CASSQEQGWGEQFF. Written as DNA, the CDR3 is TGCGCCAGCAGCCAAGAACAGGGGTGGGGTGAGCAGTTCTTC. This chain connects TRBV4-1 to TRBJ2-1; 7 nucleotides line up with TRBD1. Germline lookup yields CDR1 MGHRA and CDR2 YSYEKL. J lost 9 bases, V lost 0 bases, and 5 bases had no gene match. This CDR3 comprises 14 residues.

The V gene is TRBV3-1 (or the pseudogene TRBV3-2), the J gene TRBJ1-5; no definite D call. There are 15 residues in the CDR3. With 0 bases removed from V and 5 bases from J, the gap between germline ends came to 11 bases. Germline CDR1 is LGHDT and CDR2 is YNNKEL (reference sequence). The CDR3, as DNA: TGTGCCAGCAGCCAAGATTTGAGAGGATATCAGCCCCAGCATTTT. Residues: CASSQDLRGYQPQHF.

The chain couples TRBV9 to TRBJ2-1, with 9 bases identical to TRBD1. Germline CDR1 SGDLS, CDR2 YYNGEE. V lost 0 bases, J lost 14 bases, and 9 bases stayed unmatched. The CDR3 is 14 amino acids. CDR3 sequence reads: CASSVEWEGDREFF. CDR3 DNA: TGTGCCAGCAGCGTAGAATGGGAGGGGGACAGGGAGTTCTTC.

The chain joins TRBV3-1 (or the pseudogene TRBV3-2) to TRBJ2-2; D gene ambiguous. V lost 4 bases and J lost 6, with 6 bases in between. The CDR3 spans 12 residues. Germline CDR1 LGHDT, CDR2 YNNKEL (reference sequence). This CDR3 is CASSRAPGELFF. The DNA of the CDR3 is TGTGCCAGCAGCCGGGCTCCCGGGGAGCTGTTTTTT.

The chain combines TRBV15 with TRBJ1-4, with a weak D call TRBD1 (5 bases). With 5 bases removed from V and 0 bases from J, the gap between germline ends came to 10 bases. The germline V gene encodes CDR1 LNHNV and CDR2 YYDKDF (reference sequence). The CDR3 length is 15 residues. In DNA, the CDR3 is TGTGCCACCAGCGTCGGGGGAGCAACTAATGAAAAACTGTTTTTT. Translated, it gives CATSVGGATNEKLFF. Full variable domain (rest looked up from reference TRBV15 and TRBJ1-4): DAMVIQNPRYQVTQFGKPVTLSCSQTLNHNVMYWYQQKSSQAPKLLFHYYDKDFNNEADTPDNFQSRRPNTSFCFLDIRSPGLGDTAMYLCATSVGGATNEKLFFGSGTQLSVL.

The genes are TRBV10-2 and TRBJ1-2, with 7 bases identical to TRBD1. V gave up 4 bases and J gave up 4 bases; unmatched junction bases: 6. Per germline, CDR1 WSHSY and CDR2 SAAADI. The CDR3 has 14 amino acids. CDR3 protein: CASSGSGTVYGYTF. The DNA of the CDR3 is TGCGCCAGCAGTGGTTCAGGGACAGTCTATGGCTACACCTTC.